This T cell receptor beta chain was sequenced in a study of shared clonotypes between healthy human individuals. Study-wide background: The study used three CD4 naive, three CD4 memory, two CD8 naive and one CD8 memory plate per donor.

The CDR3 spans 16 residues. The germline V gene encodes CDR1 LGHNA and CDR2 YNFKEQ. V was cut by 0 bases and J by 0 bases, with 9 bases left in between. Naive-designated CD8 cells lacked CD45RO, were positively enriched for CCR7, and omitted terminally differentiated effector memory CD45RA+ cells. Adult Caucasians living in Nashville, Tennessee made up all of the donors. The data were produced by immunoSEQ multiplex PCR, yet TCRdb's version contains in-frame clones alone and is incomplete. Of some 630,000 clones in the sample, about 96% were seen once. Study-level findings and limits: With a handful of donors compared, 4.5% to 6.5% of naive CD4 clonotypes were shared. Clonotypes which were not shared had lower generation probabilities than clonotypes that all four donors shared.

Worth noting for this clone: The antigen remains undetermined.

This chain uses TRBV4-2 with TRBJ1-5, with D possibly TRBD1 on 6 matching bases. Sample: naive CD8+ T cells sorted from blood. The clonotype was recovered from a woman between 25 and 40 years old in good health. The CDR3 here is CASSQETGASNQPQHF. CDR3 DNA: TGTGCCAGCAGCCAAGAGACAGGAGCTAGCAATCAGCCCCAGCATTTT.